Sequencing of this T cell receptor (beta chain) was carried out in a study of PD-1 blockade in classical Hodgkin lymphoma. Overall study findings and caveats: The authors excluded patients who started nivolumab under 1 year after ASCT. Lower baseline TCR diversity was reported for newly diagnosed patients than for healthy donors. Newly diagnosed patients and complete responders had comparable diversity at baseline.

In the case of this clone: Its antigen is unidentified.

Time point denoted: cycle 4 day 1 (C4D1), after 5 to 7 weeks of nivolumab. All patients experienced relapse after autologous stem cell transplantation, and brentuximab vedotin exposure was variable. Method: immunoSEQ multiplex PCR; TCRdb's copy keeps in-frame clones and lacks some. The sample yields some 21,000 clones, approximately 89% seen once. CDR3 length: 13 residues. V gave up 7 bases and J gave up 3 bases, with 14 bases separating them. Germline V gene data show CDR1 as SGHRS and CDR2 as YFSETQ. Material: peripheral blood mononuclear cells (PBMCs), obtained before the fourth cycle of nivolumab. This sequence was found in a human donor with classical Hodgkin lymphoma. J is TRBJ2-7 and V is TRBV5-1; perhaps TRBD1 as D (6 bases). DNA for the CDR3: TGCGCCAGCGGCAAGACAGGCTTCTACGAGCAGTACTTC. Translated, it gives CASGKTGFYEQYF. The full variable domain, with the rest looked up from reference TRBV5-1 and TRBJ2-7, is KAGVTQTPRYLIKTRGQQVTLSCSPISGHRSVSWYQQTPGQGLQFLFEYFSETQRNKGNFPGRFSGRQFSNSRSEMNVSTLELGDSALYLCASGKTGFYEQYFGPGTRLTVT.